Described below is a single T cell receptor beta chain sequence and its context. Its target is not known. This specimen belongs to a study of T-cell reconstitution after alpha-beta-depleted transplantation in children. The study, taken as a whole, reports: It was newly produced T cells that mostly accounted for T-cell counts and diversity one year after transplant. Surviving recipient cells, namely T cells and thymic progenitors, were the source of high day-60 TCRbeta diversity in some patients.

V gave up 0 bases and J gave up 1 base, with 21 bases separating them. CDR1 and CDR2 from the germline V gene are MGHRA and YSYEKL. CDR3 length: 20 residues. A TCRbeta library incorporating unique molecular identifiers was prepared. TCRdb used MiXCR to reprocess the PCR reads, holding one entry per CDR3 protein. The data contain 700,000 to 950,000 distinct CDR3 sequences, around 17% of them singletons. The material was PBMCs, mostly from graft donor cells, obtained 360 days after TCRalphabeta/CD19-depleted stem cell transplant. The J gene is TRBJ2-2, the V gene TRBV4-1, with D possibly being TRBD2 (6 bases). The clonotype originates from a male patient younger than 18 who had a stem cell transplant for acute lymphoblastic leukemia, so the T cells may come from the graft donor. CDR3 nucleotides: TGCGCCAGCAGCCAAGATAGTTCCGGGAGCGCACGGGTGAACACCGGGGAGCTGTTTTTT. As protein: CASSQDSSGSARVNTGELFF.